The 6 T cell receptor beta chains presented below share a single source sample, sequenced in a study of cytomegalovirus exposure and HLA in healthy donors. Using immunoSEQ multiplex PCR, the repertoire was profiled, and TCRdb retains in-frame clones only, with some absent. The sample yields some 170,000 clones, 96% seen once. Sequencing used PBMCs. Receptors were obtained from a young woman in good health and CMV-seronegative.

The chain couples TRBV5-4 to TRBJ2-1; the match to TRBD2 covers 16 bases. This CDR3 comprises 19 residues. The V gene's germline CDR1 is SGHNT and CDR2 YYREEE (reference sequence). Trimming removed 6 bases from V and 1 base from J; junction bases left unmatched: 10. The chain's CDR3 is CASTLGTSGGARSYNEQFF. The DNA for the CDR3 is TGTGCCAGCACCCTCGGGACTAGCGGGGGGGCACGGTCCTACAATGAGCAGTTCTTC.

The V call is TRBV19, the J call TRBJ2-7; 9 bases are shared with TRBD1. V shed 3 bases and J 7 bases; nucleotides not matched to a gene: 10. The CDR3 loop spans 15 amino acids. Per the germline V gene, CDR1 is LNHDA and CDR2 is SQIVND (reference sequence). This CDR3 is CASSIAGTGNWEQYF. The DNA of the CDR3 is TGTGCCAGTAGTATCGCCGGGACAGGGAACTGGGAGCAGTACTTC.

The V call is TRBV6-8, the J call TRBJ2-1, with a tentative D call TRBD2 (6 bases). This CDR3 is 18 amino acids long. Trimming removed 7 bases at V and 0 bases at J, with 22 bases between. Germline V gene sequence: CDR1 MNHGY, CDR2 SAAAGT. The CDR3 region has the DNA TGTGCCAGCATGGACGAGCGGGCGAAGATTTACTCCTACAATGAGCAGTTCTTC. Protein product: CASMDERAKIYSYNEQFF.

V and J are TRBV27 and TRBJ2-5, with 8 bases lining up with TRBD2. V shed 5 bases, J shed 2 bases, and the junction held 10 bases outside the gene matches. Germline CDR1 is MNHEY and CDR2 is SMNVEV (reference sequence). The CDR3 loop spans 16 amino acids. In DNA form, the CDR3 reads TGTGCCAGCAGTACGTTAGCGGGGAAATGGCAAGAGACCCAGTACTTC. This gives the protein CASSTLAGKWQETQYF.

This clone was seen only once. The chain recombines TRBV4-1 with TRBJ1-1; possibly TRBD1 for D (5 bases). From germline, CDR1 is MGHRA and CDR2 YSYEKL. The CDR3 loop spans 19 amino acids. V gave up 8 bases and J gave up 0 bases, with 28 bases separating them. The CDR3 loop reads CASRKLYRLRTHLNTEAFF. The CDR3 DNA reads as TGCGCCAGCCGGAAGTTATACAGGTTAAGGACACATTTGAACACTGAAGCTTTCTTT.

A single count supports this clone. J is TRBJ2-5 and V is TRBV7-2; TRBD2 might be the D (7 bases). The germline gives CDR1 SGHTA, CDR2 FQGNSA. This CDR3 spans 14 amino acids. V lost 3 bases and J 5 bases, leaving 13 bases between the germline ends. The CDR3, as DNA: TGTGCCAGCAGCTTTGCGGGGGCCGGGGAGACCCAGTACTTC. Its translation: CASSFAGAGETQYF.